The rows below give T cell receptor beta chains drawn from one sample of a study of T cell responses to AZD1222 COVID-19 vaccine. Profiled with immunoSEQ multiplex PCR; TCRdb holds only in-frame clones, not every one. The sample records around 130,000 clones, roughly 92% being singletons. The sample in question was peripheral blood, obtained on day 0 of AZD1222 vaccination. These receptors all come from an adult in good health. The CDR3 runs from the conserved cysteine through the conserved F or W. D genes are given only for firm matches. For some rows the clone size is stated as once, few or many, or as a class when expanded; others skip it.

cdr3_aa cdr3_nt j_call v_call clone_size d_call cdr3_length
CASSLKGPSGNTIYF TGTGCCAGCAGCTTAAAAGGACCCTCTGGAAACACCATATATTTT TRBJ1-3 TRBV7-9 NA NA 15
CASSWAANTEAFF TGCGCCAGCAGCTGGGCAGCGAACACTGAAGCTTTCTTT TRBJ1-1 TRBV5-1 NA NA 13
CASSPTGTDSYEQYF TGTGCCAGCAGCCCGACCGGGACGGACTCCTACGAGCAGTACTTC TRBJ2-7 TRBV4-2 NA NA 15
CASSLEASGRAISNEQFF TGTGCTAGCAGCTTAGAGGCTAGCGGGAGGGCTATCTCCAATGAGCAGTTCTTC TRBJ2-1 TRBV7-7 NA TRBD2 18
CASSFRSNQPQHF TGTGCCAGCAGCTTCCGGAGCAATCAGCCCCAGCATTTT TRBJ1-5 TRBV7-2 NA NA 13
CASSRSPTGGFTGELFF TGTGCCAGCAGCCGCTCTCCGACAGGGGGGTTTACCGGGGAGCTGTTTTTT TRBJ2-2 TRBV14 once TRBD1 17
CATSENTGPSEKLFF TGTGCCACCAGTGAGAACACAGGGCCGAGTGAAAAACTGTTTTTT TRBJ1-4 TRBV24-1 NA NA 15
CASSVGQGNTEAFF TGTGCCAGCAGCGTCGGACAGGGGAACACTGAAGCTTTCTTT TRBJ1-1 TRBV9 NA TRBD1 14
CASSLYSFYEQYF TGCGCCAGCAGCTTGTACAGCTTCTACGAGCAGTACTTC TRBJ2-7 TRBV5-1 NA NA 13
CASSLAGRVGDEKLFF TGCGCCAGCAGCTTGGCCGGTAGGGTTGGGGATGAAAAACTGTTTTTT TRBJ1-4 TRBV5-1 NA NA 16
CASSVMTANQPQHF TGTGCCAGCAGTGTCATGACAGCCAATCAGCCCCAGCATTTT TRBJ1-5 TRBV2 NA NA 14
CASSSTRSSEQYF TGTGCCAGCAGCTCCACCCGTAGCTCCGAGCAGTACTTC TRBJ2-7 TRBV7-8 NA NA 13
CAISMGLAGGETQYF TGTGCCATCAGCATGGGACTAGCGGGGGGAGAGACCCAGTACTTC TRBJ2-5 TRBV10-3 NA TRBD2 15
CASSIVRSSYEQYF TGTGCCAGTAGTATAGTCAGATCCTCCTACGAGCAGTACTTC TRBJ2-7 TRBV19 NA NA 14
CASSQQVARDGIAGGPRDTQYF TGCGCCAGCAGCCAGCAAGTTGCCCGGGACGGAATAGCGGGAGGGCCTAGAGATACGCAGTATTTT TRBJ2-3 TRBV4-3 NA TRBD2 22
CASSSWTGYEQYF TGTGCCAGCAGCTCCTGGACAGGGTACGAGCAGTACTTC TRBJ2-7 TRBV7-2 NA TRBD1 13
CASSQRLTRGRWDF TGCGCCAGCAGCCAACGGCTCACACGGGGCAGATGGGATTTC TRBJ1-1 TRBV4-1 NA NA 14
CASSSDYTQYF TGTGCCAGCAGCTCCGATTATACGCAGTATTTT TRBJ2-3 TRBV7-2 NA NA 11
CASSLWGGGSYEQYF TGTGCCAGCAGCTTATGGGGGGGAGGGTCCTACGAGCAGTACTTC TRBJ2-7 TRBV5-4 NA TRBD2 15
CASSLVAGTDTQYF TGTGCCAGCAGCTTAGTGGCGGGGACTGATACGCAGTATTTT TRBJ2-3 TRBV11-2 once NA 14
CASSLVGSNSPLHF TGTGCCAGCAGTTTGGTAGGGAGTAATTCACCCCTCCACTTT TRBJ1-6 TRBV28 NA NA 14
CASRPLDRLNYGYTF TGTGCCAGCAGGCCCCTGGACAGACTTAACTATGGCTACACCTTC TRBJ1-2 TRBV11-2 NA NA 15
CASSYSREALYEQYF TGTGCCAGCAGTTACTCCAGGGAGGCCCTCTACGAGCAGTACTTC TRBJ2-7 TRBV6-5 NA NA 15
CASSQDLAGSGEQYF TGCGCCAGCAGCCAAGATCTAGCGGGATCCGGCGAGCAGTACTTC TRBJ2-7 TRBV4-3 NA TRBD2 15
CASSTLQVDGGYTF TGTGCCAGCAGTACACTCCAGGTTGACGGGGGCTACACCTTC TRBJ1-2 TRBV28 NA NA 14
CASGYSPDGGSYNEQFF TGTGCTAGTGGTTATTCCCCTGACGGGGGCTCCTACAATGAGCAGTTCTTC TRBJ2-1 TRBV12-5 NA NA 17
CASSQDGDMNTEAFF TGCGCCAGCAGCCAGGACGGGGACATGAACACTGAAGCTTTCTTT TRBJ1-1 TRBV4-3 NA NA 15
CASSQEWGRNSPLHF TGCGCCAGCAGCCAAGAATGGGGTCGGAATTCACCCCTCCACTTT TRBJ1-6 TRBV4-1 once NA 15
CASSLNRAGITEAFF TGTGCCAGCAGCTTAAATCGGGCAGGGATTACTGAAGCTTTCTTT TRBJ1-1 TRBV11-1 NA NA 15
CASSYGSGGYTF TGTGCCAGCAGTTACGGGTCGGGGGGCTACACCTTC TRBJ1-2 TRBV6-5 NA NA 12
CASSQGFGQPQHF TGCGCCAGCAGCCAAGGTTTTGGGCAGCCCCAGCATTTT TRBJ1-5 TRBV4-3 NA NA 13
CASSPPEDYEQYF TGTGCCAGCTCACCCCCCGAAGACTACGAGCAGTACTTC TRBJ2-7 TRBV18 NA NA 13
CASRVWGQETQYF TGTGCCAGCAGGGTCTGGGGCCAAGAGACCCAGTACTTC TRBJ2-5 TRBV27 NA NA 13
CASSIRFTGELFF TGTGCCAGCAGCATTCGGTTCACCGGGGAGCTGTTTTTT TRBJ2-2 TRBV9 NA NA 13
CASRSGETEAFF TGTGCCAGCCGTTCTGGAGAAACTGAAGCTTTCTTT TRBJ1-1 TRBV3-1/TRBV3-2 once NA 12
CASSRAGAGGANVLTF TGTGCCAGCAGCCGAGCAGGGGCGGGTGGGGCCAACGTCCTGACTTTC TRBJ2-6 TRBV3-1/TRBV3-2 NA NA 16
CASSPQGAGNTIYF TGTGCCAGCAGCCCACAGGGTGCCGGAAACACCATATATTTT TRBJ1-3 TRBV7-8 NA NA 14
CASSAHTGVTEAFF TGTGCCAGCAGCGCGCACACAGGGGTCACTGAAGCTTTCTTT TRBJ1-1 TRBV9 NA TRBD1 14
CSVPTEYGYTF TGCAGTGTCCCGACCGAGTATGGCTACACCTTC TRBJ1-2 TRBV20-1 NA NA 11
CASSDRVEVTNTGELFF TGTGCCAGCAGTGACAGGGTAGAGGTAACGAACACCGGGGAGCTGTTTTTT TRBJ2-2 TRBV25-1 NA NA 17
CASSLEQGVGELFF TGTGCCAGCAGCTTAGAACAGGGGGTCGGGGAGCTGTTTTTT TRBJ2-2 TRBV5-4 NA TRBD1 14
CASNWGGYTDTQYF TGTGCCAGCAATTGGGGCGGATACACGGATACGCAGTATTTT TRBJ2-3 TRBV9 NA NA 14
CASSNGRDIQPQHF TGTGCCAGTAGTAATGGCAGGGACATTCAGCCCCAGCATTTT TRBJ1-5 TRBV19 NA NA 14
CSARANTEAFF TGCAGTGCTAGGGCGAACACTGAAGCTTTCTTT TRBJ1-1 TRBV20-1 NA NA 11
CASSQGLRERGNEQFF TGTGCCAGCAGCCAAGGTCTTCGGGAGCGGGGTAATGAGCAGTTCTTC TRBJ2-1 TRBV3-1/TRBV3-2 NA TRBD2 16
CASNPRVGEAFF TGTGCCAGCAACCCAAGAGTCGGTGAAGCTTTCTTT TRBJ1-1 TRBV12-3/TRBV12-4 NA NA 12
CASSSRPLAGPDNEQFF TGTGCCAGCAGCTCCCGACCACTAGCGGGACCTGACAATGAGCAGTTCTTC TRBJ2-1 TRBV5-4 NA TRBD2 17
CASSLIGTSGARDTQYF TGCGCCAGCAGCTTGATAGGGACTAGCGGGGCCAGGGATACGCAGTATTTT TRBJ2-3 TRBV5-1 few TRBD2 17
CASSLDTARNTEAFF TGTGCCAGCAGCTTAGACACTGCCCGGAACACTGAAGCTTTCTTT TRBJ1-1 TRBV7-2 NA NA 15
CASSRKPTQPQHF TGTGCCAGCAGTCGAAAACCGACTCAGCCCCAGCATTTT TRBJ1-5 TRBV27 once NA 13
CASSESPGQRKGSYNSPLHF TGTGCCAGCAGTGAATCCCCGGGGCAGAGAAAAGGCTCCTATAATTCACCCCTCCACTTT TRBJ1-6 TRBV2 once NA 20
CASSVGSSLSGNTIYF TGTGCCAGCAGCGTAGGGTCCAGCCTTTCTGGAAACACCATATATTTT TRBJ1-3 TRBV9 NA NA 16
CASSLKAGGSEQFF TGTGCCAGCAGCTTAAAAGCGGGAGGAAGTGAGCAGTTCTTC TRBJ2-1 TRBV7-9 NA TRBD2 14
CASSSQTGDYEQYF TGTGCCAGCAGCTCCCAGACAGGAGACTACGAGCAGTACTTC TRBJ2-7 TRBV7-8 NA NA 14
CASRKGQDSYNEQFF TGCGCCAGCAGAAAGGGACAGGACTCCTACAATGAGCAGTTCTTC TRBJ2-1 TRBV5-1 NA TRBD1 15
CASGVRGGSTDTQYF TGTGCCAGCGGGGTTAGAGGGGGGAGCACAGATACGCAGTATTTT TRBJ2-3 TRBV7-9 NA NA 15
CASSYSMVQPQHF TGTGCCAGCAGTTACTCGATGGTGCAGCCCCAGCATTTT TRBJ1-5 TRBV6-2/TRBV6-3 few NA 13
CASSRSGTYEQYF TGTGCCAGCAGCCGAAGCGGGACCTACGAGCAGTACTTC TRBJ2-7 TRBV28 NA TRBD2 13
CASFRTEDTQYF TGTGCCAGCTTCAGGACTGAAGATACGCAGTATTTT TRBJ2-3 TRBV18 NA NA 12